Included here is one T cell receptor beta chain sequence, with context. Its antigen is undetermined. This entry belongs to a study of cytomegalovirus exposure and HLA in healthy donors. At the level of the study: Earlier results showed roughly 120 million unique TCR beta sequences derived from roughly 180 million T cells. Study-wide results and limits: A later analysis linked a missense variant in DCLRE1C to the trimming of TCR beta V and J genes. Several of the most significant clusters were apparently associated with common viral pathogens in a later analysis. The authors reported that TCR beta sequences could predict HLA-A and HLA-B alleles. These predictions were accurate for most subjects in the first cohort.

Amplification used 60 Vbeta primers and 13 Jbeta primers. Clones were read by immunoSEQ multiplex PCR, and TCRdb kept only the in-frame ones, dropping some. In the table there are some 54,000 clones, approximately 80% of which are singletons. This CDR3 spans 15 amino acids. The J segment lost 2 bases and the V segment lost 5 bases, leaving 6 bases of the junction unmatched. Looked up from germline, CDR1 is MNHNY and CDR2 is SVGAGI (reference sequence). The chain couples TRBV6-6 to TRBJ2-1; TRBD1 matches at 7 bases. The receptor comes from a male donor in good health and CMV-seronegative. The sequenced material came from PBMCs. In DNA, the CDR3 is TGTGCCAGCAGTAGGGGACAGAACCCCTACAATGAGCAGTTCTTC. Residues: CASSRGQNPYNEQFF.